This TCR beta chain was sequenced in a study of shared clonotypes between healthy human individuals. Assay execution proceeded at the deep level. Under the authors' procedure: Filtering differed because ImmunoSEQ produced junction-only sequences that carried no quality scores. The protocol was immunoSEQ multiplex PCR, while the TCRdb copy is restricted to in-frame clones and leaves out a portion. V, J and clone size were drawn from that table, and D and trimming were deduced from the DNA. The data contain some 1 million clones, around 74% of them singletons. V lost 1 base and J 7 bases, leaving 10 bases between the germline ends. The CDR3 consists of 13 residues. Germline V gene sequence: CDR1 LNHDA, CDR2 SQIVND (reference sequence). Every one of the donors was a Caucasian adult that lived in Nashville, Tennessee.

The sequence was obtained from a young man in good health. Material for sequencing was memory CD4+ T cells sorted from blood. Subset denoted: CD45RA-negative fraction. This rearrangement joins TRBV19 to TRBJ1-2; D not resolved. CDR3 region: CASSIVDLGGYTF. CDR3 bases: TGTGCCAGTAGTATAGTCGACTTGGGTGGCTACACCTTC.